The clone carrying this T cell receptor beta chain has more than one count but fewer than ten. No antigen is known for it. The data stem from a study of molecular identifiers for immune sequencing clone quantification. Bulk TCR libraries used previously described methods and listed TCR primers. Via MiXCR, TCRdb re-called the PCR reads, giving one row per CDR3 protein. This table holds some 680,000 distinct CDR3 sequences, roughly 23% found once. The CDR3 consists of 17 residues. The germline V gene encodes CDR1 LNHDA and CDR2 SQIVND (reference sequence). V shed 5 bases and J shed 7 bases, with 27 bases lying between them. Study-wide results and limits: Barcodes shared by identical TCR molecules could lead to underestimated sizes of highly expanded clones.

V gene TRBV19 combines with J gene TRBJ2-7, with a possible D match to TRBD1 (9 bases). Sequencing used naive CD8+ T cells from blood, with Jurkat cell RNA spiked in. The subset denotes: FACS-sorted CD8+CD4-CCR7+CD45RA+ naive T cells. This sequence was found in a human donor in good health. Some libraries in this study had Jurkat cell RNA spiked in. CDR3 DNA sequence: TGTGCCAGTAGTCTGATTTCCCCGGGACAGGGACTAGAGGAGCAGTACTTC. Protein product: CASSLISPGQGLEEQYF.